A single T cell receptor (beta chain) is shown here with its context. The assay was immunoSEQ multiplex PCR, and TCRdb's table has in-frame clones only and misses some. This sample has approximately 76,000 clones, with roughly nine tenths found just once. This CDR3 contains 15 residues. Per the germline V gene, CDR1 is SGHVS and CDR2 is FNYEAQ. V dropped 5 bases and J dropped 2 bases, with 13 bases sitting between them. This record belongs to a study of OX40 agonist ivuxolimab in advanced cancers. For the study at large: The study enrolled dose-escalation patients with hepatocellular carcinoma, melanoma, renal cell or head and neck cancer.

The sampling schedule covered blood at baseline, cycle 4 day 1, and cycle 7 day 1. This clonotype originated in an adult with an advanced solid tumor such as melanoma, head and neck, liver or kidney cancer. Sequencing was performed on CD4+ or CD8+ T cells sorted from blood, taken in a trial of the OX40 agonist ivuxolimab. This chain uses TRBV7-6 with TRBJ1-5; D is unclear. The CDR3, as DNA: TGTGCCAGCAGCCAACTTCCGTCCGGCAATCAGCCCCAGCATTTT. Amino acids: CASSQLPSGNQPQHF.